A selection of T cell receptor beta chains follows, all from one sample in a study of blood T cell repertoires in COVID-19. TCRdb's copy holds only in-frame clones and misses some; the assay was immunoSEQ multiplex PCR. The sample consists of about 270,000 clones, approximately 91% of them appearing once. What was sequenced was peripheral blood. These receptors were taken from a man aged 50-60 years with acute or convalescent COVID-19. CDR3s include the opening cysteine and the closing phenylalanine or tryptophan. D genes are given only for firm matches. Not every row has a clone size; where given, it reads once, few, many or a size class.

clone_size	v_call	d_call	j_call	cdr3_aa	cdr3_nt
few	TRBV7-2	TRBD1	TRBJ1-1	CASSLYDRGLRAFF	TGTGCCAGCAGCTTGTATGACAGGGGGCTGAGGGCTTTCTTT
-	TRBV7-3	-	TRBJ1-2	CASAQTANYGYTF	TGTGCCAGCGCCCAGACAGCTAACTATGGCTACACCTTC
-	TRBV10-2	TRBD1	TRBJ2-3	CASSLGQGAIDTQYF	TGCGCCAGCAGCTTGGGACAGGGGGCCATAGATACGCAGTATTTT
-	TRBV19	-	TRBJ2-7	CASSPEGQFYGSYEQYF	TGTGCCAGTAGTCCCGAAGGACAGTTCTATGGGTCCTACGAGCAGTACTTC
-	TRBV4-2	TRBD2	TRBJ2-3	CASSQGLGLAGGSDTQYF	TGTGCCAGCAGCCAAGGTCTCGGGCTAGCGGGGGGGTCAGATACGCAGTATTTT
-	TRBV14	-	TRBJ2-7	CASSQDWGVAQYF	TGTGCCAGCAGCCAAGACTGGGGGGTAGCGCAGTACTTC
-	TRBV10-3	TRBD1	TRBJ2-5	CAISGTGGGHQETQYF	TGTGCCATCAGTGGGACAGGGGGCGGCCACCAAGAGACCCAGTACTTC
-	TRBV5-1	TRBD1	TRBJ2-2	CASSPGTGGPAGELFF	TGCGCCAGCAGCCCCGGGACAGGGGGTCCCGCCGGGGAGCTGTTTTTT
-	TRBV29-1	-	TRBJ2-3	CSVVQNTDTQYF	TGCAGCGTTGTTCAGAACACAGATACGCAGTATTTT
-	TRBV12-3/TRBV12-4	-	TRBJ2-5	CASSLSNQETQYF	TGTGCCAGCAGTTTGAGTAACCAAGAGACCCAGTACTTC
-	TRBV7-2	-	TRBJ2-5	CASSLQSPRETQYF	TGTGCCAGCAGCTTACAATCCCCCCGGGAGACCCAGTACTTC
-	TRBV28	TRBD1	TRBJ1-3	CASSSPGQSYSGNTIYF	TGTGCCAGCAGTTCCCCGGGACAGAGCTACTCTGGAAACACCATATATTTT
-	TRBV27	-	TRBJ1-5	CASSLKGDQPQHF	TGTGCCAGCAGTTTAAAGGGGGATCAGCCCCAGCATTTT
few	TRBV11-2	-	TRBJ2-7	CASSYQTGLGEQYF	TGTGCCAGCAGCTATCAGACAGGCTTAGGAGAGCAGTACTTC
-	TRBV4-2	TRBD1	TRBJ2-1	CASSLTGDRYNEQFF	TGTGCCAGCAGCCTGACAGGGGACAGGTACAATGAGCAGTTCTTC